This T cell receptor beta chain was recorded in a study of cytomegalovirus exposure and HLA in healthy donors. Notes on the study in general: Sequence variants that were highly shared formed a cluster that was likely a sequencing artifact. In an earlier analysis, in around 590 donors, most V segments appeared productive either ~87% or ~30% of the time.

The study ran its PCR with 60 Vbeta and 13 Jbeta primers. Clones were sequenced by immunoSEQ multiplex PCR, and TCRdb holds only the in-frame ones, with some missing. The sample shows approximately 150,000 clones, nearly 70% of them seen only once. Concerning this clone itself: Its specificity is unknown.

Germline V gene data show CDR1 as SGHTS and CDR2 as YDEGEE. The CDR3 covers 13 residues. V lost 4 bases and J 6 bases, leaving 10 bases between the germline ends. The source of this sequence is a man aged 30 to 39 in good health and CMV-seropositive. The source material was PBMCs. The V gene is TRBV5-8, the J gene TRBJ1-4, with a possible D match to TRBD1 (6 bases). The chain's CDR3 is CASSRRQDEKLFF. DNA for the CDR3: TGTGCCAGCAGCCGCCGACAGGATGAAAAACTGTTTTTT.